The T cell receptor (beta chain) described here comes from a study of OX40 agonist ivuxolimab in advanced cancers. Study context: People who had prior anti-PD-1, anti-PD-L1 or anti-CTLA-4 therapy could take part, and about 37% had some.

Trimming left V 11 bases short and J 1 base short, with 19 bases between. This CDR3 contains 15 residues. CDR1 ENHRY and CDR2 SYGVKD come from the germline V gene. Libraries were prepared by immunoSEQ multiplex PCR; TCRdb keeps only in-frame clonotypes and omits some of them. The sample gives more than 50,000 clones, about 85% of which show up once; over 3.5% is in the top ten. The chain uses TRBV10-3 and TRBJ2-3; no clear D. The receptor was derived from an adult with an advanced solid tumor such as melanoma, head and neck, liver or kidney cancer. Material: CD4+ or CD8+ T cells sorted from blood, obtained in a trial of the OX40 agonist ivuxolimab. CDR3 region: CASMNSPSGTDTQYF. In DNA, the CDR3 is TGTGCCTCGATGAATAGCCCAAGTGGCACAGATACGCAGTATTTT.